This is a list of T cell receptor beta chains from one sample in a study of identifying expanded T cells in peripheral blood. Here immunoSEQ multiplex PCR was the method, and the copy in TCRdb shows in-frame clones only, minus some. The sample carries about 97,000 clones, around 88% recorded once. The sample consisted of blood. Receptors originate from a person between 18 and 75 years old in good health. CDR3s include the opening cysteine and the closing phenylalanine or tryptophan. Fields, in order: D gene, J gene, clone size, V gene, CDR3 protein, CDR3 DNA. D genes are given only for firm matches. Size is stated for part of the rows, as once, few or many counts, or as a class when the clone is expanded.

D: .; J: TRBJ1-2; size: .; V: TRBV6-4; CDR3: CASSDGGEGYTF; DNA: TGTGCCAGCAGTGACGGAGGGGAAGGCTACACCTTC
D: TRBD1; J: TRBJ1-4; size: .; V: TRBV6-1; CDR3: CASSGWDRADEKLFF; DNA: TGTGCCAGCAGTGGATGGGACAGGGCAGATGAAAAACTGTTTTTT
D: .; J: TRBJ2-2; size: once; V: TRBV7-2; CDR3: CASSLISSLNTGELFF; DNA: TGTGCCAGCAGCTTAATTTCTAGCCTCAACACCGGGGAGCTGTTTTTT
D: .; J: TRBJ2-2; size: .; V: TRBV9; CDR3: CASTAGTPGTGELFF; DNA: TGTGCCAGCACCGCCGGGACCCCCGGCACCGGGGAGCTGTTTTTT
D: TRBD2; J: TRBJ2-7; size: few; V: TRBV11-2; CDR3: CASSSRTSGAYEQYF; DNA: TGTGCCAGCAGCTCCCGGACTAGCGGCGCCTACGAGCAGTACTTC
D: .; J: TRBJ1-2; size: .; V: TRBV14; CDR3: CASSPPDRPLYGYTF; DNA: TGTGCCAGCAGCCCCCCCGACAGGCCGCTCTATGGCTACACCTTC
D: TRBD1; J: TRBJ1-1; size: .; V: TRBV9; CDR3: CASSQGGWNTEAFF; DNA: TGTGCCAGCAGCCAGGGGGGGTGGAACACTGAAGCTTTCTTT
D: .; J: TRBJ1-1; size: .; V: TRBV7-8; CDR3: CASSFTGLNTEAFF; DNA: TGTGCCAGCAGCTTCACAGGTTTGAACACTGAAGCTTTCTTT
D: .; J: TRBJ1-4; size: .; V: TRBV28; CDR3: CASSRGDNEKLFF; DNA: TGTGCCAGCAGTAGGGGCGATAATGAAAAACTGTTTTTT
D: .; J: TRBJ1-5; size: .; V: TRBV19; CDR3: CASSIRQSQPQHF; DNA: TGTGCCAGTAGTATCCGACAGAGTCAGCCCCAGCATTTT
D: .; J: TRBJ2-1; size: .; V: TRBV5-1; CDR3: CASSVYPENYNEQFF; DNA: TGCGCCAGCAGCGTCTACCCGGAAAATTACAATGAGCAGTTCTTC
D: TRBD1; J: TRBJ2-7; size: .; V: TRBV25-1; CDR3: CASSAGTGINEQYF; DNA: TGTGCCAGCAGCGCCGGGACAGGGATCAACGAGCAGTACTTC
D: .; J: TRBJ2-7; size: once; V: TRBV7-2; CDR3: CASSLSPAWEQYF; DNA: TGTGCCAGCAGCTTATCCCCAGCATGGGAGCAGTACTTC
D: .; J: TRBJ2-3; size: once; V: TRBV7-2; CDR3: CASSSYLETDTQYF; DNA: TGTGCCAGCAGCTCTTACCTTGAGACAGATACGCAGTATTTT
D: TRBD2; J: TRBJ2-7; size: .; V: TRBV29-1; CDR3: CSVRGDVAGGYEQYF; DNA: TGCAGCGTTAGAGGGGATGTAGCGGGGGGTTACGAGCAGTACTTC
D: .; J: TRBJ1-2; size: .; V: TRBV7-9; CDR3: CASSLVLGEGYGYTF; DNA: TGTGCCAGCAGCTTAGTTCTAGGGGAGGGCTATGGCTACACCTTC
D: TRBD2; J: TRBJ2-1; size: few; V: TRBV7-8; CDR3: CASSSYSGRPFF; DNA: TGTGCCAGCAGCTCGTATAGCGGGAGACCGTTCTTC
D: .; J: TRBJ1-2; size: once; V: TRBV29-1; CDR3: CSVVGVGYGYTF; DNA: TGCAGCGTTGTCGGGGTCGGCTATGGCTACACCTTC
D: TRBD1; J: TRBJ2-6; size: .; V: TRBV19; CDR3: CASTKGAGGANVLTF; DNA: TGTGCCAGTACGAAGGGGGCGGGTGGGGCCAACGTCCTGACTTTC
D: .; J: TRBJ1-1; size: .; V: TRBV7-9; CDR3: CASSLAPAVNTEAFF; DNA: TGTGCCAGCAGCTTAGCCCCGGCGGTGAACACTGAAGCTTTCTTT
D: .; J: TRBJ2-2; size: .; V: TRBV5-1; CDR3: CASSSINLASNTGELFF; DNA: TGCGCCAGCAGTTCTATCAATTTAGCTTCGAACACCGGGGAGCTGTTTTTT
D: .; J: TRBJ2-7; size: few; V: TRBV7-9; CDR3: CASSFGGGGEQYF; DNA: TGTGCCAGCAGCTTCGGAGGAGGGGGCGAGCAGTACTTC
D: TRBD1; J: TRBJ2-7; size: .; V: TRBV28; CDR3: CASNGDRYEQYF; DNA: TGTGCCAGCAACGGGGACAGGTACGAGCAGTACTTC
D: .; J: TRBJ1-4; size: .; V: TRBV5-1; CDR3: CASSPNTVTNEKLFF; DNA: TGCGCCAGCAGCCCCAATACAGTCACTAATGAAAAACTGTTTTTT
D: TRBD2; J: TRBJ2-3; size: .; V: TRBV30; CDR3: CAWRQAGGGTDTQYF; DNA: TGTGCCTGGAGGCAAGCGGGGGGGGGCACAGATACGCAGTATTTT
D: TRBD2; J: TRBJ2-1; size: .; V: TRBV19; CDR3: CASSTWTSGGSSYNEQFF; DNA: TGTGCCAGTAGTACCTGGACTAGCGGGGGGAGCTCCTACAATGAGCAGTTCTTC
D: .; J: TRBJ2-1; size: .; V: TRBV4-3; CDR3: CASSPKAYNEQFF; DNA: TGCGCCAGCAGCCCCAAGGCTTACAATGAGCAGTTCTTC